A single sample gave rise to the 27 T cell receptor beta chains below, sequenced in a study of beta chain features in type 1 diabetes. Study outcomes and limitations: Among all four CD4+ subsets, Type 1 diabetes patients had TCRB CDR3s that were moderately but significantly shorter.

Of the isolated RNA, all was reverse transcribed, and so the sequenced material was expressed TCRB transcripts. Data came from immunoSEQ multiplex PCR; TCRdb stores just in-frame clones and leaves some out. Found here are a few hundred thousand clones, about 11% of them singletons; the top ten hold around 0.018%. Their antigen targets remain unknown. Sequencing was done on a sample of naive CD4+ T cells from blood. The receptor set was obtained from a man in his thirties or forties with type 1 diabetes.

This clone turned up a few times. The CDR3 spells CSASQKTGADTQYF. In DNA form, the CDR3 reads TGCAGCGCGAGCCAAAAAACAGGGGCAGATACGCAGTATTTT. The chain couples TRBV29-1 to TRBJ2-3; 7 bases line up with TRBD1. J lost 4 bases, V lost 7 bases, and 11 bases had no gene match. CDR3 length: 14 residues. CDR1 and CDR2 (germline): SQVTM, ANQGSEA.

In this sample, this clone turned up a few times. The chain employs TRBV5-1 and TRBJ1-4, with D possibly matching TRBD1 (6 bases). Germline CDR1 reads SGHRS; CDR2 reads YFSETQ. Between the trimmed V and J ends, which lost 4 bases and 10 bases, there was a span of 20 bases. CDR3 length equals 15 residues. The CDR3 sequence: CASSQVMGDKGKLFF. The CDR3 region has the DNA TGCGCCAGCAGCCAGGTTATGGGGGACAAGGGAAAACTGTTTTTT.

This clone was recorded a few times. The CDR3 coding sequence is TGTGCCAGCAGTCAGACAGGGGGCTACACCGGGGAGCTGTTTTTT. It translates to CASSQTGGYTGELFF. V and J are TRBV6-5 and TRBJ2-2; 10 nucleotides line up with TRBD1. Trimming at V came to 5 bases and at J to 3 bases, leaving 3 bases not matched to a gene. This CDR3 spans 15 amino acids. Germline CDR1 reads MNHEY; CDR2 reads SVGAGI.

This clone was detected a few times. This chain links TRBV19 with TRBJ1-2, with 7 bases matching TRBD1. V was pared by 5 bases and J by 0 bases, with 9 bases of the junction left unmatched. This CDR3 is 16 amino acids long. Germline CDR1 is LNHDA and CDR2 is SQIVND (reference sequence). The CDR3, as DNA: TGTGCCAGTAGTCCACAGGGGATGTCATCTAACTATGGCTACACCTTC. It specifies CASSPQGMSSNYGYTF.

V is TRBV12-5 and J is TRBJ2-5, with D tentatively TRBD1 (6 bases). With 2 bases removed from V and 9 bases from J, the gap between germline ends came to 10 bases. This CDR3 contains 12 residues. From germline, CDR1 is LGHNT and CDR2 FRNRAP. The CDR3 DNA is TGTGCTAGTGGTTTGCCTCCAGGGGCCCAGTACTTC. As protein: CASGLPPGAQYF.

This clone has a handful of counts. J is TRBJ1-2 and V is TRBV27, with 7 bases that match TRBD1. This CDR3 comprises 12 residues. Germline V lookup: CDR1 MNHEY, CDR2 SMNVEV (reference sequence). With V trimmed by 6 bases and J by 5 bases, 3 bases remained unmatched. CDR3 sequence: CASSPRGYGYTF. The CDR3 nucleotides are TGTGCCAGCAGCCCCAGGGGGTATGGCTACACCTTC.

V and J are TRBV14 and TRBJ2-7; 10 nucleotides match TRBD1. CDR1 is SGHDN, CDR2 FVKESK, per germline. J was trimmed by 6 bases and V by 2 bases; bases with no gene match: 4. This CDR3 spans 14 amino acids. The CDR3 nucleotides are TGTGCCAGCAGCCAACCGGGACAGGGGTTCGAGCAGTACTTC. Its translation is CASSQPGQGFEQYF.

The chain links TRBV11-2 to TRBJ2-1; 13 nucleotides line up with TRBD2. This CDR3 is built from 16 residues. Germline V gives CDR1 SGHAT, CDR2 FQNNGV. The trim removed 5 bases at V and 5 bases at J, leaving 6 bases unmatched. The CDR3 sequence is CASSPWTSGGHNEQFF. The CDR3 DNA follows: TGTGCCAGCAGCCCATGGACTAGCGGGGGTCACAATGAGCAGTTCTTC.

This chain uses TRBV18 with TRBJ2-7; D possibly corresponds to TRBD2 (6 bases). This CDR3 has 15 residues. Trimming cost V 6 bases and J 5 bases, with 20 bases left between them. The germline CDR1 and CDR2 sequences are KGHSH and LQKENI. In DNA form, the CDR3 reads TGTGCCAGCTCCCCGAGGCGGGGAAGGTGGGACGAGCAGTACTTC. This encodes CASSPRRGRWDEQYF.

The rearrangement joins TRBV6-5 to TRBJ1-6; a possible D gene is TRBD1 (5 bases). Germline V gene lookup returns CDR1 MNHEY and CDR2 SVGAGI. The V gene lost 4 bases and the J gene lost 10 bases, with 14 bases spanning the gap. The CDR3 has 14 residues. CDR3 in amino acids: CASSLEGRGSPLHF. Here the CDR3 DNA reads TGTGCCAGCAGTTTGGAGGGGAGAGGCTCACCCCTCCACTTT.

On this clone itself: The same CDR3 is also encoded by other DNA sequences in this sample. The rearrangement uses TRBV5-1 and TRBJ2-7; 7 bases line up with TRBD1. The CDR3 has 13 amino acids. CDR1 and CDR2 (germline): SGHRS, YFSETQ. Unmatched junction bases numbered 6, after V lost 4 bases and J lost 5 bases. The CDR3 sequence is CASSRQGSDEQYF. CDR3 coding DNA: TGCGCCAGCAGCAGACAGGGAAGCGACGAGCAGTACTTC.

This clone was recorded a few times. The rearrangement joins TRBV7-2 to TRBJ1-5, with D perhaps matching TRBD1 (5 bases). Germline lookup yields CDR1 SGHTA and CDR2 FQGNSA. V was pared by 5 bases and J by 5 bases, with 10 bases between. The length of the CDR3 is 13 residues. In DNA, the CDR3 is TGTGCCAGCAGCGCTCAGGGCGATCAGCCCCAGCATTTT. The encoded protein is CASSAQGDQPQHF.

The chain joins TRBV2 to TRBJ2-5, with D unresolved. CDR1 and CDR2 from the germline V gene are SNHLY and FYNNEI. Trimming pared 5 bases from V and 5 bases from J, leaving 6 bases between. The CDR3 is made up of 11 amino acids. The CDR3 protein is CASSFPETQYF. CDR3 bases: TGTGCCAGCAGTTTCCCGGAGACCCAGTACTTC.

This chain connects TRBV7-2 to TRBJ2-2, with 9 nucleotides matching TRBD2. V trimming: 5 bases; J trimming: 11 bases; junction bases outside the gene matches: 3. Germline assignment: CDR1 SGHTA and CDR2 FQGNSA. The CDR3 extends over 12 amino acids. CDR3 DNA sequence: TGTGCCAGCAGCGCCGGGACTAGCGAGCTGTTTTTT. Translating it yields CASSAGTSELFF. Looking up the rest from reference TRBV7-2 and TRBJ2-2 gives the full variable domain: GAGVSQSPSNKVTEKGKDVELRCDPISGHTALYWYRQSLGQGLEFLIYFQGNSAPDKSGLPSDRFSAERTGGSVSTLTIQRTQQEDSAVYLCASSAGTSELFFGEGSRLTVL.

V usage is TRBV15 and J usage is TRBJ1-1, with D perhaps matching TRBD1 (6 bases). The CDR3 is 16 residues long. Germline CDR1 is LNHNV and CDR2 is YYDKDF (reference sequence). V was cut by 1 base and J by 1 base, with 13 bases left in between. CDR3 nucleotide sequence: TGTGCCACCAGCAGAGTCGGCACGGACAGGAACACTGAAGCTTTCTTT. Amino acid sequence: CATSRVGTDRNTEAFF.

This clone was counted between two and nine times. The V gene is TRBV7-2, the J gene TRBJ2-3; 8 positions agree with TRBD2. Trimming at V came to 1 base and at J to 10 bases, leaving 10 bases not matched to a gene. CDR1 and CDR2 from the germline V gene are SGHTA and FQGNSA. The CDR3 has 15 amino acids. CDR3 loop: CASSLVGSGAVAQYF. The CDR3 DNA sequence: TGTGCCAGCAGCTTAGTTGGTAGCGGGGCGGTGGCGCAGTATTTT.

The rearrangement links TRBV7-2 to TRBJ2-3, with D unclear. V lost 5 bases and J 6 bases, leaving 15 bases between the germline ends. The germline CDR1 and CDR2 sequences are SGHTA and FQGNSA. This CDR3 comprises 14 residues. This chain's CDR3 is CASSRRATRDTQYF. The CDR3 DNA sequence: TGTGCCAGCAGCCGTCGTGCTACCCGGGATACGCAGTATTTT.

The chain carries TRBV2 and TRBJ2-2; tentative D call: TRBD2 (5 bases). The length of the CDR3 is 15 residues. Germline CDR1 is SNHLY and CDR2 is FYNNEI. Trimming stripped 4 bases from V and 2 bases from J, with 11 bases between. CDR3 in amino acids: CASSVSGPNTGELFF. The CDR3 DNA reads TGTGCCAGCAGTGTCAGCGGTCCTAACACCGGGGAGCTGTTTTTT.

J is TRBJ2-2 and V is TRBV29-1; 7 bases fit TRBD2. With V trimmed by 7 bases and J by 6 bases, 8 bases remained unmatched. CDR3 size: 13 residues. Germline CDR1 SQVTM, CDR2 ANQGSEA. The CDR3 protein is CSAQALAAGELFF. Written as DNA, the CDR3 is TGCAGCGCCCAGGCCCTAGCGGCCGGGGAGCTGTTTTTT.

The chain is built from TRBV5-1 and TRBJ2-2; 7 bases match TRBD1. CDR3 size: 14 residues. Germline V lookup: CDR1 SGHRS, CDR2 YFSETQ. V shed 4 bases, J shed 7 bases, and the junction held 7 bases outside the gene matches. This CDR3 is CASSRGQGDGELFF. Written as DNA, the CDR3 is TGCGCCAGCAGCCGGGGCCAGGGGGACGGGGAGCTGTTTTTT. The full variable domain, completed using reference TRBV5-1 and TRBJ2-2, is KAGVTQTPRYLIKTRGQQVTLSCSPISGHRSVSWYQQTPGQGLQFLFEYFSETQRNKGNFPGRFSGRQFSNSRSEMNVSTLELGDSALYLCASSRGQGDGELFFGEGSRLTVL.

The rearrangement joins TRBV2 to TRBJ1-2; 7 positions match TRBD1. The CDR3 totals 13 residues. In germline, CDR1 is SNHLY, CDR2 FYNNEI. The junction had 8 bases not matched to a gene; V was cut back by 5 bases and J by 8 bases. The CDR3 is CASSTRDSIGYTF. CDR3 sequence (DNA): TGTGCCAGCAGTACCCGGGACAGCATAGGCTACACCTTC.

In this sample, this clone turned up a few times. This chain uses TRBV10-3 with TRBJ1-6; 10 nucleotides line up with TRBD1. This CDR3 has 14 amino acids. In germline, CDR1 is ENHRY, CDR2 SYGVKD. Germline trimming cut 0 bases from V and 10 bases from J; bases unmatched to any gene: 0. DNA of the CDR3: TGTGCCATCAGTGAGTCGACAGGGGGCTCACCCCTCCACTTT. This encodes CAISESTGGSPLHF.

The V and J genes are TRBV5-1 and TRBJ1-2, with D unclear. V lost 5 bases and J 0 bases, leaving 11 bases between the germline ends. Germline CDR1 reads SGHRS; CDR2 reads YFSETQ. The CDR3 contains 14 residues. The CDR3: CASRLTRANYGYTF. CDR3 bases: TGCGCCAGCAGATTAACCCGCGCTAACTATGGCTACACCTTC.

This CDR3 is CASSYSGVEQFF. CDR3 nucleotides: TGTGCCAGCAGTTACTCAGGAGTTGAGCAGTTCTTC. V usage is TRBV6-6 and J usage is TRBJ2-1; D is uncertain. This CDR3 region has 12 residues. Germline lookup yields CDR1 MNHNY and CDR2 SVGAGI (reference sequence). V dropped 0 bases and J dropped 9 bases, with 6 bases sitting between them.

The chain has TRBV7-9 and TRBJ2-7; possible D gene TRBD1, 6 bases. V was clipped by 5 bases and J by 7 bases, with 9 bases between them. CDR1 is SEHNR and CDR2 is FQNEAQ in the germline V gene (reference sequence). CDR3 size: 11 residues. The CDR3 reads CASSHGQEQYF. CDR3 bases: TGTGCCAGCAGCCACGGACAGGAGCAGTACTTC. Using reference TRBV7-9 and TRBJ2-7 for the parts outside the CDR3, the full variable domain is DTGVSQNPRHKITKRGQNVTFRCDPISEHNRLYWYRQTLGQGPEFLTYFQNEAQLEKSRLLSDRFSAERPKGSFSTLEIQRTEQGDSAMYLCASSHGQEQYFGPGTRLTVT.

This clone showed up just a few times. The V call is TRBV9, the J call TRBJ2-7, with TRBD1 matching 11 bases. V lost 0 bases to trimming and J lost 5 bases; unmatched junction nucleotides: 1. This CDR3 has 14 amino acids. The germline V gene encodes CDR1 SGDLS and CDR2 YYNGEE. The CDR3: CASSVEGQGDEQYF. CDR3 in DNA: TGTGCCAGCAGCGTAGAGGGACAGGGGGACGAGCAGTACTTC.

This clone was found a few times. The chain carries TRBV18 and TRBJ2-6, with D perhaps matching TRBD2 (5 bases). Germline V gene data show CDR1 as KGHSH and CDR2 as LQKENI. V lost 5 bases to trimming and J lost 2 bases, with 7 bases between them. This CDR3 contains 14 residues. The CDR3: CASSEGAGANVLTF. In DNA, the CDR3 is TGTGCCAGCTCAGAGGGAGCTGGGGCCAACGTCCTGACTTTC.